This TCR beta chain was recorded in a study of blood T cell repertoires in COVID-19 (dated by TCRdb to 2018 to 2020). Background on the whole study: Collaborator samples came from the United States, Italy and Spain and covered acute and convalescent phases of COVID-19. The material from the prospective study consisted of cDNA or gDNA derived from T cells, B-cell-depleted T cells, or PBMCs. Deeply sampled blood TCRbeta repertoires from subjects exposed to, actively infected with, or recovered from COVID-19 were included in the dataset. The repertoires were released in a freely available public database intended as a resource for research on the immune response to SARS-CoV-2. Samples were obtained from the ongoing ImmuneRACE study (first 160 participants) and from 1,200 or so subjects provided by 6 global collaborators. Nearly every sample came with metadata listing a de-identified subject ID, COVID-19 status, age in years and sex. Where available, HLA class I and class II types were obtained from metadata supplied by the sample provider rather than from assay-based typing.

TCRbeta CDR3 regions were amplified from genomic DNA by means of the immunoSEQ Assay, a bias-controlled multiplex PCR. From the authors' description of their analysis: The number of nucleated cells in each sample was estimated from the amplification of reference gene primers within the assay. To quantify the absolute abundance of each unique TCRbeta CDR3 rearrangement, sequence reads were collapsed and filtered. For each sample, productive Simpson clonality was calculated as the square root of Simpson's diversity index over productive rearrangements. TCRdb holds this immuneACCESS table with in-frame rearrangements only. Some clones are missing; in checked studies, unresolved V genes explain under half, and the rest has no known cause. Clone size and the V and J calls come from that table; the DNA yielded D and trimming. Counted in this sample were around 310,000 clones; around 92% of them appeared once. The top ten clones comprise just under 9.5% of the sample.

On the study overall, not on this receptor specifically: The quantity of clinical and demographic metadata differed by source and by participant and was supplied without curation.

As concerns this clone: Its antigen has not been determined. The record has no base qualities; no much larger clone is one base away.

CDR1 and CDR2 are read off the germline V gene as SQVTM and ANQGSEA. Measured from the cysteine to the phenylalanine, the CDR3 is 11 residues long. The read is trimmed to its CDR3 DNA, 33 bases read in frame from base 1. Relative to germline, V is missing 7 bases and J is missing 12 bases, with 10 bases of the junction outside any gene match. Enrolling through a virtual design, the prospective study's participants ranged in age from roughly 18 to 89 years and lived across roughly 23 United States geographic areas. To assign participants to cohorts, the prospective study relied on clinical history that participants themselves reported in a screening survey and a study questionnaire. For ImmuneRACE Cohort 3, a participant was defined as recovered based on two consecutive negative NP/OP PCR tests, clearance by a healthcare professional, or resolution of symptoms. In the prospective study, whole blood, serum and a nasopharyngeal or oropharyngeal swab were collected from each participant by mobile phlebotomists. Additional blood draws and questionnaires over an approximately two-month period could optionally be provided by prospective study participants. Blood samples from the prospective study were shipped frozen or at room temperature prior to DNA extraction.

Sequencing input: PBMCs or T cells enriched from blood (not recorded which). This chain is built from TRBV29-1 and TRBJ2-7; 9 bases in between match TRBD1. This sequence originates from a woman under 40 who had recovered from COVID-19. The DNA sequence follows: TGCAGCGGGGGGGAGGGACAGGGTTTGTACTTC. Protein translation: CSGGEGQGLYF.